One and the same sample provided the 24 T cell receptor beta chains below, sequenced in a study of T-cell memory formation after mild COVID-19. A single record per CDR3 protein comes from TCRdb applying MiXCR to the 5' RACE reads. The table records around 530,000 distinct CDR3 sequences, roughly 20% of them present only once. The sample taken for sequencing was PBMCs or a T cell subset sorted from them (not recorded which). Receptor source: an adult woman who had mild COVID-19 (a few samples of this study predate the infection). Cell type and time point are not known.

V and J are TRBV6-2 or TRBV6-3 and TRBJ2-2; TRBD2 is a possible D gene (6 bases). Trimming took 4 bases from V and 4 from J, leaving 10 bases between them. The CDR3 loop spans 14 amino acids. CDR1 and CDR2 (germline): MNHEY, SVGEGT. The CDR3 coding sequence is TGTGCCAGCAGTTTGAGCGGGCCCACCGGGGAGCTGTTTTTT. It yields the protein CASSLSGPTGELFF.

This clonotype was counted between two and nine times. V is TRBV5-1 and J is TRBJ1-2, with TRBD1 matching 8 bases. The V gene end was trimmed by 4 bases and the J gene end by 2 bases; junction bases not matched to a gene: 16. The germline gives CDR1 SGHRS, CDR2 YFSETQ. CDR3 length equals 18 residues. The CDR3 reads CASSRGTGETSPNYGYTF. CDR3 in DNA: TGCGCCAGCAGCCGGGGGACAGGTGAAACCTCCCCCAACTATGGCTACACCTTC. The full variable domain, its missing parts supplied by reference TRBV5-1 and TRBJ1-2, is KAGVTQTPRYLIKTRGQQVTLSCSPISGHRSVSWYQQTPGQGLQFLFEYFSETQRNKGNFPGRFSGRQFSNSRSEMNVSTLELGDSALYLCASSRGTGETSPNYGYTFGSGTRLTVV.

The chain uses TRBV7-8 and TRBJ2-5, with 9 bases that match TRBD1. V lost 0 bases and J lost 5; bases outside the gene matches: 13. In germline, CDR1 is SGHVS, CDR2 FQNEAQ. The CDR3 extends over 18 amino acids. The CDR3 region has the DNA TGTGCCAGCAGCTTAGCGTGGTCGGGACAGGGACGGGGGGAGACCCAGTACTTC. Translated, it gives CASSLAWSGQGRGETQYF.

This clonotype was counted between two and nine times. CDR3 residues: CASSLSTQPQHF. CDR3 coding DNA: TGTGCCAGCAGCTTATCCACTCAGCCCCAGCATTTT. This sequence joins TRBV7-9 and TRBJ1-5; D remains unclear. The V gene lost 2 bases and the J gene lost 6 bases, with 5 bases spanning the gap. CDR1 and CDR2 (germline): SEHNR, FQNEAQ (reference sequence). The length of the CDR3 is 12 residues.

The chain couples TRBV7-8 to TRBJ2-7; 8 bases fit TRBD2. The trim removed 1 base at V and 5 bases at J, leaving 4 bases unmatched. The CDR3 runs to 14 residues. The V gene's germline CDR1 is SGHVS and CDR2 FQNEAQ. In nucleotides, the CDR3 is TGTGCCAGCAGCTTAGAGGGACTAGTGGACGAGCAGTACTTC. The encoded protein is CASSLEGLVDEQYF.

The rearrangement joins TRBV4-1 to TRBJ1-2; the D is unclear. The CDR3 totals 15 residues. The V end was cut by 0 bases, the J end by 4 bases, with 12 bases between. CDR1 MGHRA and CDR2 YSYEKL come from the germline V gene. In DNA, the CDR3 is TGCGCCAGCAGCCAAGATCCAGGACGGGCCTATGGCTACACCTTC. Translating gives CASSQDPGRAYGYTF.

This clonotype has only a few counts. The V call is TRBV18, the J call TRBJ2-7; 8 bases are shared with TRBD2. V lost 2 bases to trimming and J lost 6 bases; unmatched junction nucleotides: 9. The CDR3 runs to 15 residues. Germline CDR1 reads KGHSH; CDR2 reads LQKENI. CDR3 nucleotide sequence: TGTGCCAGCTCACCAGTAGGACTAGCCCTCGGCGAGCAGTACTTC. It specifies CASSPVGLALGEQYF.

This clonotype has a handful of counts. CDR3 loop: CASSQDPSDITEAFF. DNA of the CDR3: TGTGCCAGCAGCCAAGATCCGTCGGATATCACTGAAGCTTTCTTT. The chain recombines TRBV3-1 with TRBJ1-1; D is unclear. Trimming removed 0 bases at V and 4 bases at J, with 12 bases between. This CDR3 has 15 residues. Germline V gene lookup returns CDR1 LGHDT and CDR2 YNNKEL (reference sequence).

The genes are TRBV4-2 and TRBJ2-7, with 7 bases matching TRBD2. The CDR3 is 15 residues long. Germline V gene sequence: CDR1 LGHNA, CDR2 YNFKEQ. V dropped 0 bases and J dropped 3; count of bases not matched to a gene: 5. Here the CDR3 DNA reads TGTGCCAGCAGCCAAGATGGACTAGTTAGCTACGAGCAGTACTTC. Translated, it gives CASSQDGLVSYEQYF.

This chain uses TRBV6-2 or TRBV6-3 with TRBJ2-7; 14 bases are a match to TRBD2. V dropped 5 bases and J dropped 1; count of bases not matched to a gene: 4. This CDR3 contains 16 residues. Germline CDR1 is MNHEY and CDR2 is SVGEGT. The CDR3 region is CASSTGLAGGSYEQYF. The DNA of the CDR3 is TGTGCCAGCAGTACCGGACTAGCGGGGGGATCCTACGAGCAGTACTTC.

This clonotype was seen a handful of times. This chain links TRBV7-2 with TRBJ2-7, with 9 bases identical to TRBD1. The V segment lost 0 bases and the J segment 3 bases; nucleotides outside the gene matches: 6. Germline V lookup: CDR1 SGHTA, CDR2 FQGNSA. This CDR3 is built from 16 residues. The CDR3 sequence: CASSLAAGTGNYEQYF. In nucleotides, the CDR3 is TGTGCCAGCAGCTTAGCAGCCGGGACAGGGAACTACGAGCAGTACTTC.

V and J are TRBV12-3 or TRBV12-4 and TRBJ2-7; 10 bases fit TRBD1. Trimming cost V 6 bases and J 5 bases; bases outside gene matches: 7. The length of the CDR3 is 14 residues. CDR3 sequence reads: CASRGGTGAHEQYF. CDR3 DNA sequence: TGTGCCAGCAGGGGGGGGACAGGGGCCCACGAGCAGTACTTC.

This clonotype was seen a few times. V and J are TRBV4-2 and TRBJ2-4, with D possibly TRBD1 on 6 matching bases. V was cut by 1 base and J by 0 bases, with 13 bases left in between. CDR1 and CDR2 (germline): LGHNA, YNFKEQ. This CDR3 is 17 amino acids long. The CDR3 spells CASSQVGQILAKNIQYF. In nucleotides, the CDR3 is TGTGCCAGCAGCCAAGTCGGACAGATCCTAGCCAAAAACATTCAGTACTTC.

This chain uses TRBV5-1 with TRBJ2-1; D possibly corresponds to TRBD2 (5 bases). CDR3 length: 19 residues. CDR1 is SGHRS, CDR2 YFSETQ, per germline. V lost 0 bases to trimming and J lost 4 bases, with 23 bases between them. CDR3 amino acids: CASSLEGGYATRRYNEQFF. CDR3 DNA sequence: TGCGCCAGCAGCTTGGAAGGAGGTTACGCGACACGGCGGTACAATGAGCAGTTCTTC.

This clonotype was counted a few times. The CDR3 coding sequence is TGTGCCAGCAGCCCCGCAGGGCCGAACACTGAAGCTTTCTTT. This sequence encodes CASSPAGPNTEAFF. The chain has TRBV3-1 and TRBJ1-1; D perhaps matches TRBD1 (5 bases). The V gene's germline CDR1 is LGHDT and CDR2 YNNKEL (reference sequence). This CDR3 spans 14 amino acids. The V end lost 4 bases, the J end lost 1 base, and 10 bases lay between the germline ends.

This clonotype occurred a few times. The rearrangement links TRBV7-2 to TRBJ2-6, with D hard to call. The CDR3 is 16 amino acids. Trimming left V 5 bases short and J 1 base short, with 12 bases between. The germline gives CDR1 SGHTA, CDR2 FQGNSA. The CDR3 sequence: CASSPLIQSGANVLTF. The CDR3 DNA is TGTGCCAGCAGCCCCCTAATCCAGTCTGGGGCCAACGTCCTGACTTTC.

A few counts support this clonotype. The gene calls are TRBV30 and TRBJ1-2; possibly TRBD1 for D (5 bases). Trimming pared 3 bases from V and 8 bases from J, leaving 10 bases between. Germline V gives CDR1 GTSNPN, CDR2 SVGIG (reference sequence). CDR3 length: 11 residues. The CDR3 is CAWRWGFGYTF. The DNA for the CDR3 is TGTGCCTGGAGATGGGGGTTCGGCTACACCTTC. Combining the CDR3 with reference TRBV30 and TRBJ1-2 gives the whole variable domain SQTIHQWPATLVQPVGSPLSLECTVEGTSNPNLYWYRQAAGRGLQLLFYSVGIGQISSEVPQNLSASRPQDRQFILSSKKLLLSDSGFYLCAWRWGFGYTFGSGTRLTVV.

This clonotype has more than one count but fewer than ten. The chain uses TRBV20-1 and TRBJ2-7, with D possibly called TRBD1 or TRBD2 (5 bases each). Germline loops: CDR1 DFQATT, CDR2 SNEGSKA (reference sequence). CDR3 length: 14 amino acids. Trimming took 6 bases from V and 4 from J, leaving 19 bases between them. Here the CDR3 DNA reads TGCAGTGCGCTGGGACCCTCTACACTTTACGAGCAGTACTTC. Its translation is CSALGPSTLYEQYF.

The J gene is TRBJ2-3, the V gene TRBV20-1; 7 bases line up with TRBD2. V dropped 5 bases and J dropped 6; count of bases not matched to a gene: 8. Germline V gene sequence: CDR1 DFQATT, CDR2 SNEGSKA (reference sequence). The CDR3 loop spans 13 amino acids. CDR3 DNA sequence: TGCAGTGCTGCAAGCGGGATCTCGGATACGCAGTATTTT. Amino acid sequence: CSAASGISDTQYF.

In its sample, this clonotype was seen many times. J is TRBJ2-7 and V is TRBV12-3 or TRBV12-4; no clear D. The germline V and J ends were trimmed by 5 bases and 4 bases, with 9 bases remaining between them. The CDR3 contains 12 residues. As DNA, the CDR3 is TGTGCCAGCAGTAGAGTAAGTTACGAGCAGTACTTC. The encoded protein is CASSRVSYEQYF.

This clonotype has more than one count but fewer than ten. The chain has TRBV3-1 and TRBJ1-3, with unresolved D. This CDR3 spans 13 amino acids. Looked up from germline, CDR1 is LGHDT and CDR2 is YNNKEL (reference sequence). V was cut by 3 bases and J by 0 bases, with 3 bases left in between. CDR3 sequence (DNA): TGTGCCAGCAGCCAGGACTCTGGAAACACCATATATTTT. Translation gives CASSQDSGNTIYF. The whole variable domain, remainder taken from reference TRBV3-1 and TRBJ1-3, is DTAVSQTPKYLVTQMGNDKSIKCEQNLGHDTMYWYKQDSKKFLKIMFSYNNKELIINETVPNRFSPKSPDKAHLNLHINSLELGDSAVYFCASSQDSGNTIYFGEGSWLTVV.

The CDR3 DNA follows: TGTGCCAGCAGCTTATCAAAGATAGCCCGGAGGGCAAGCATCGGGGAGCTGTTTTTT. As protein: CASSLSKIARRASIGELFF. The rearrangement uses TRBV7-6 and TRBJ2-2, with D tentatively TRBD2 (6 bases). This CDR3 is built from 19 residues. The germline V and J ends were trimmed by 2 bases and 7 bases, with 26 bases remaining between them. The V gene's germline CDR1 is SGHVS and CDR2 FNYEAQ. Looking up the rest from reference TRBV7-6 and TRBJ2-2 gives the full variable domain: GAGVSQSPRYKVTKRGQDVALRCDPISGHVSLYWYRQALGQGPEFLTYFNYEAQQDKSGLPNDRFSAERPEGSISTLTIQRTEQRDSAMYRCASSLSKIARRASIGELFFGEGSRLTVL.

The V and J genes are TRBV15 and TRBJ2-6; a weak D match, TRBD2 (5 bases). The length of the CDR3 is 15 residues. Trimming stripped 0 bases from V and 4 bases from J, with 7 bases between. Germline assignment: CDR1 LNHNV and CDR2 YYDKDF (reference sequence). CDR3: CATSRESGGANVLTF. In DNA form, the CDR3 reads TGTGCCACCAGCAGAGAAAGCGGCGGGGCCAACGTCCTGACTTTC.

In its sample, this clonotype was seen a few times. The rearrangement joins TRBV9 to TRBJ2-1, with 9 bases identical to TRBD2. The CDR3 totals 16 residues. Germline V gene data show CDR1 as SGDLS and CDR2 as YYNGEE. With V trimmed by 0 bases and J by 5 bases, 6 bases remained unmatched. The CDR3 is CASSVVGSGGHNEQFF. The CDR3 DNA reads TGTGCCAGCAGCGTAGTGGGTAGCGGGGGCCACAATGAGCAGTTCTTC.